The present T cell receptor (gamma chain) was sequenced within a study of human gamma delta and Vdelta1 T cells. The CDR3 is made up of 13 amino acids. Germline V CDR1 and CDR2: VINAFY, YDVSNSKD. Regarding this clone: The mismatch at residue 11 between this DNA's translation and the TCRdb protein of a much larger clone likely reflects a read error; the protein shown is translated from the DNA.

TCRdb re-identified clones in the PCR reads via CATT. The sample includes 410 or so gamma-chain clones, about 4% of them seen just once. This receptor was identified in a human donor in good health. J gene calling gave no result, while the V gene is TRGV5. Material for sequencing was differentiated CD27- Vdelta1 gamma-delta T cells from blood. DNA of the CDR3: TGTGCCACCTGGGAGAAGCCAGGGCATAAGGAACTCTTT. It yields the protein CATWEKPGHKELF.